What follows describes a single T cell receptor (beta chain). Produced via immunoSEQ multiplex PCR; TCRdb's table is partial and in-frame only. The table has tens of thousands of clones, around 92% seen once. This sample is drawn from a study of T cell changes during pregnancy in multiple sclerosis. V lost 4 bases to trimming and J lost 11 bases, with 11 bases between them. This CDR3 is built from 10 residues. Germline CDR1 is GTSNPN and CDR2 is SVGIG (reference sequence). This specimen consisted of CD8+ T cells from peripheral blood mononuclear cells, obtained in the third trimester of pregnancy. The sequence was obtained from a female donor with multiple sclerosis, enrolled in a pregnancy study. This rearrangement joins TRBV30 to TRBJ1-1, with D hard to call. The CDR3 DNA sequence: TGTGCCTGGAAGGAGCGTGCGGCTTTCTTT. Translated, it gives CAWKERAAFF.